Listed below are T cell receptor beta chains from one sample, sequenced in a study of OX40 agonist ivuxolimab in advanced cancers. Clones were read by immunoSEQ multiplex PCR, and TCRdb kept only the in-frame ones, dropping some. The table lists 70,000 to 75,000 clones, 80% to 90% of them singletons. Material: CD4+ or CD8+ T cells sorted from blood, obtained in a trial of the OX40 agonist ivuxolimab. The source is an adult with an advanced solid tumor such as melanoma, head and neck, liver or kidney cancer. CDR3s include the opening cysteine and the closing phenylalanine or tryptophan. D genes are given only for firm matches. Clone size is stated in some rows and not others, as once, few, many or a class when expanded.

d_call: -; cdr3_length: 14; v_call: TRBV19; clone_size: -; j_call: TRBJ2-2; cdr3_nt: TGTGCCAGTAGGGGCCGTACGAACACCGGGGAGCTGTTTTTT; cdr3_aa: CASRGRTNTGELFF
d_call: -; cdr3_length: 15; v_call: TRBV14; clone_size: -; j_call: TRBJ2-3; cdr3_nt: TGTGCCAGCAGCCTCGGGGAGACCTCCAGGGATACGCAGTATTTT; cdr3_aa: CASSLGETSRDTQYF
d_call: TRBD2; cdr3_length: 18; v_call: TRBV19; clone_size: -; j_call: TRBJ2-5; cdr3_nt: TGTGCCAGTAGTATTTCACTAGCGGGAGGGCCGTACCAAGAGACCCAGTACTTC; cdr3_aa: CASSISLAGGPYQETQYF
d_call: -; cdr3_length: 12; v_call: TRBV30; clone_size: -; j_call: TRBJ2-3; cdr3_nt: TGTGCCTGGAGTGTGGGGCAGGATGGGCAGTATTTT; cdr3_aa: CAWSVGQDGQYF
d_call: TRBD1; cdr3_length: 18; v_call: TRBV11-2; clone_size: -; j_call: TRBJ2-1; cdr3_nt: TGTGCCAGCAGCTCCACAGGGGAGTCGGGGTCGAGCTACAATGAGCAGTTCTTC; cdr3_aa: CASSSTGESGSSYNEQFF
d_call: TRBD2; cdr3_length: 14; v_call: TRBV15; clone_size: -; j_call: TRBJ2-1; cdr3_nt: TGTGCCACCGCTTGGACTAGCATGTACAATGAGCAGTTCTTC; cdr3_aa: CATAWTSMYNEQFF
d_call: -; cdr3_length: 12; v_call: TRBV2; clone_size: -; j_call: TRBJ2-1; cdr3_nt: TGTGCCAGCAGTGTTGCGCAGGTTGAGCGGTTCTTC; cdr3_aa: CASSVAQVERFF
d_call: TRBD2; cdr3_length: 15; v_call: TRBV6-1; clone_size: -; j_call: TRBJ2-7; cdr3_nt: TGTGCCAGCAGTCCAGCGGGGGCCAACACCTACGAGCAGTACTTC; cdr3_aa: CASSPAGANTYEQYF
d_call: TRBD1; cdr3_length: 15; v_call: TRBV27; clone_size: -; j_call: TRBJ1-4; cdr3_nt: TGTGCCAGCAGCAGGGGGCCCGCAACTAATGAAAAACTGTTTTTT; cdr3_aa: CASSRGPATNEKLFF
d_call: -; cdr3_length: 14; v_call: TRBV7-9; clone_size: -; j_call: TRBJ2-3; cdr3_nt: TGTGCCAGCAGCTTAGGTCTTAGCACAGATACGCAGTATTTT; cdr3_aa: CASSLGLSTDTQYF
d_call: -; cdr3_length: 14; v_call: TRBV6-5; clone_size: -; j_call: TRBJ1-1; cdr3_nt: TGTGCCAGCAGTTACCGCGGACTGAACACTGAAGCTTTCTTT; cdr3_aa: CASSYRGLNTEAFF
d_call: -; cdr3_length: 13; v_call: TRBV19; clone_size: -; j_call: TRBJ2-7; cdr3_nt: TGTGCCAGTAGTATAGGCCCCGTGGGCGAGCAGTACTTC; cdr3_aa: CASSIGPVGEQYF
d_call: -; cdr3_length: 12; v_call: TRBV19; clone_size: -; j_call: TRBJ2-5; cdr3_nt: TGTGCCAGTAGTATAGTGGGGGGGACCCAGTACTTC; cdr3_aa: CASSIVGGTQYF
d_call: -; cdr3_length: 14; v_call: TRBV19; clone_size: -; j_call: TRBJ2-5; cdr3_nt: TGTGCCAGTAGTATCGACAGGAACCAAGAGACCCAGTACTTC; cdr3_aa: CASSIDRNQETQYF
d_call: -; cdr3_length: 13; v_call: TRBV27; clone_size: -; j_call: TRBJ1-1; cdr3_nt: TGTGCCAGCAGCTACAAGGGCGAGACTGAAGCTTTCTTT; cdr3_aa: CASSYKGETEAFF
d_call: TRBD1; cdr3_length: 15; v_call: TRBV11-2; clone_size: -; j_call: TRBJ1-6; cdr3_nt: TGTGCCAGCAGCCGCCGACAGGGCTTTGAGTCACCCCTCCACTTT; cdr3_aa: CASSRRQGFESPLHF
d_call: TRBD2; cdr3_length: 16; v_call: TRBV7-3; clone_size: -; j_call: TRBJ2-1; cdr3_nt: TGTGCCAGCAGCTCACTGTTAGCGGGAGTAGGCAATGAGCAGTTCTTC; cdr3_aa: CASSSLLAGVGNEQFF
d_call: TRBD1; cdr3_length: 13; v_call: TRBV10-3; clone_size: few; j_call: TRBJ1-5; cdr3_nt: TGTGCCACCGGACAGGGAGGGAATCAGCCCCAGCATTTT; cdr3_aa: CATGQGGNQPQHF
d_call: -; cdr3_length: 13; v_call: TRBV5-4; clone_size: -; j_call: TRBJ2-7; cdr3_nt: TGTGCCAGCAGCTTAAATCTTCGGGACGAGCAGTACTTC; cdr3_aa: CASSLNLRDEQYF
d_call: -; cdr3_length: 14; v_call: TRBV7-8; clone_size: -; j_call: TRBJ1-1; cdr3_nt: TGTGCCAGCAGCTCGGACCGATTGAACACTGAAGCTTTCTTT; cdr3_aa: CASSSDRLNTEAFF
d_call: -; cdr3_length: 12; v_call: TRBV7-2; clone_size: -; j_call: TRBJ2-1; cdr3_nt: TGTGCCAGCAGCCCCCCCAGCAATGAGCAGTTCTTC; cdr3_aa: CASSPPSNEQFF
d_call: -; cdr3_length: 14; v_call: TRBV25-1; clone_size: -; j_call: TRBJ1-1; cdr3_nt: TGTGCCAGCAGTAATAACAGGGATGTAGTAGAAGCTTTCTTT; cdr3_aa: CASSNNRDVVEAFF
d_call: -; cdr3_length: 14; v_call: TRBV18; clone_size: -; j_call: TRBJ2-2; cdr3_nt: TGTGCCAGCTCACCTACGGCCTCATCCGGGGAGCTGTTTTTT; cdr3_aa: CASSPTASSGELFF
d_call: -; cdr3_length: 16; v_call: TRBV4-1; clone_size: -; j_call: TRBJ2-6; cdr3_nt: TGCGCCAGCAGCCAAGAAACTGGGCCCGGGGCCAACGTCCTGACTTTC; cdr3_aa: CASSQETGPGANVLTF
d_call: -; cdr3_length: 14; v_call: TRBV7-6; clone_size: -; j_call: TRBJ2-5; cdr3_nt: TGTGCCAGCAGCTGGACAGAAATCCAAGAGACCCAGTACTTC; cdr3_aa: CASSWTEIQETQYF
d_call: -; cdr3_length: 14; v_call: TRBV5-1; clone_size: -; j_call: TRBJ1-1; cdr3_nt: TGCGCCAGCCGGCCCCAGGATATGAACACTGAAGCTTTCTTT; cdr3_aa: CASRPQDMNTEAFF
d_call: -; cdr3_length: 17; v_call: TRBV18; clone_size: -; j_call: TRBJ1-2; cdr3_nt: TGTGCCAGCTCACCGATGGAGGGGCTCGGGCTTAACTATGGCTACACCTTC; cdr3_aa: CASSPMEGLGLNYGYTF
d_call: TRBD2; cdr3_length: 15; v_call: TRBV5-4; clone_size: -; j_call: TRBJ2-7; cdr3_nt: TGTGCCAGCAGCTTCCGGGCGGGAGCGGAGGGCGAGCAGTACTTC; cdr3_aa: CASSFRAGAEGEQYF
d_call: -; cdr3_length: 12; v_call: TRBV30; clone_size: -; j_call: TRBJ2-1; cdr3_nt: TGTGCCACGGACCTGGGGCACGATGAGCAGTTCTTC; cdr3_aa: CATDLGHDEQFF
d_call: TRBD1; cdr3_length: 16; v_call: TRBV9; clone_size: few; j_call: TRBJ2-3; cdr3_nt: TGTGCCAGCAGCCTCCGGCCGGGACAGCGCACAGATACGCAGTATTTT; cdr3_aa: CASSLRPGQRTDTQYF
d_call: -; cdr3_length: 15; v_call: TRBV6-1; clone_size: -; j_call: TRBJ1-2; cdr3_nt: TGTGCCAGCGCGGGGGCCAGGGGAAAGGACTATGGCTACACCTTC; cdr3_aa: CASAGARGKDYGYTF
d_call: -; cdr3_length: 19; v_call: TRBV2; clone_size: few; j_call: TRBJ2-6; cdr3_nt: TGTGCCAGCAGTGAGAACCACAAGGAGATATGGTCTGGGGCCAACGTCCTGACTTTC; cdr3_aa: CASSENHKEIWSGANVLTF
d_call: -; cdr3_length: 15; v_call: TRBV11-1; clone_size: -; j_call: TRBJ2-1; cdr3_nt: TGTGCCAGCAGCTTAGAAGGCGGGAACTACAATGAGCAGTTCTTC; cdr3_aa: CASSLEGGNYNEQFF
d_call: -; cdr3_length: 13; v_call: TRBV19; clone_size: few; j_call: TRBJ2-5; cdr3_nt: TGTGCCAGTAGTATAAACGGTGGAGAGACCCAGTACTTC; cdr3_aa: CASSINGGETQYF
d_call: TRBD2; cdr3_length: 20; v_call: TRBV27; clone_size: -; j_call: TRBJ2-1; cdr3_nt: TGTGCCAGCAGTTTATCGGAGGAGACTAGCGGGAGGCAGTCCTACAATGAGCAGTTCTTC; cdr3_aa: CASSLSEETSGRQSYNEQFF
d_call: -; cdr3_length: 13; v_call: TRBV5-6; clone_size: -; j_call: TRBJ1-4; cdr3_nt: TGTGCCAGCTCCGGGGGCGCGGGTGAAAAACTGTTTTTT; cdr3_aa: CASSGGAGEKLFF
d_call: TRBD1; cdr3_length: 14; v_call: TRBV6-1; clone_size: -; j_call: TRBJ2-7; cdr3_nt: TGTGCCAGCAGTGCGATACAGGGGTCCTACGAGCAGTACTTC; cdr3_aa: CASSAIQGSYEQYF
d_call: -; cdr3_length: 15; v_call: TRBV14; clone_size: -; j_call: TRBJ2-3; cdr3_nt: TGTGCCAGCAGCACCCGCCCGGGACATTCAGATACGCAGTATTTT; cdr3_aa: CASSTRPGHSDTQYF
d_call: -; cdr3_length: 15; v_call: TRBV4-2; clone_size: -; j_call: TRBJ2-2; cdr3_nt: TGTGCCAGCAGCCAATCGGGGGCGAACACCGGGGAGCTGTTTTTT; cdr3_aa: CASSQSGANTGELFF
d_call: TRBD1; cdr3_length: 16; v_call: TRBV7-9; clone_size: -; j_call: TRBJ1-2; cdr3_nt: TGTGCCAGCAGCTTAGCGCTCCCGGGACAGGCGGGAGGCTACACCTTC; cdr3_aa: CASSLALPGQAGGYTF
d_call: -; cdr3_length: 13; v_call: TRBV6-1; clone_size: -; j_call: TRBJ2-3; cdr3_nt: TGTGCCAGCCGGACAGAAGCCACAGATACGCAGTATTTT; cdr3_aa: CASRTEATDTQYF
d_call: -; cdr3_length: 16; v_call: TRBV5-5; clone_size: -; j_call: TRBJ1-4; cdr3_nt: TGTGCCAGCAGCGCCGCCGGCGGGCGGGTTAATGAAAAACTGTTTTTT; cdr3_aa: CASSAAGGRVNEKLFF